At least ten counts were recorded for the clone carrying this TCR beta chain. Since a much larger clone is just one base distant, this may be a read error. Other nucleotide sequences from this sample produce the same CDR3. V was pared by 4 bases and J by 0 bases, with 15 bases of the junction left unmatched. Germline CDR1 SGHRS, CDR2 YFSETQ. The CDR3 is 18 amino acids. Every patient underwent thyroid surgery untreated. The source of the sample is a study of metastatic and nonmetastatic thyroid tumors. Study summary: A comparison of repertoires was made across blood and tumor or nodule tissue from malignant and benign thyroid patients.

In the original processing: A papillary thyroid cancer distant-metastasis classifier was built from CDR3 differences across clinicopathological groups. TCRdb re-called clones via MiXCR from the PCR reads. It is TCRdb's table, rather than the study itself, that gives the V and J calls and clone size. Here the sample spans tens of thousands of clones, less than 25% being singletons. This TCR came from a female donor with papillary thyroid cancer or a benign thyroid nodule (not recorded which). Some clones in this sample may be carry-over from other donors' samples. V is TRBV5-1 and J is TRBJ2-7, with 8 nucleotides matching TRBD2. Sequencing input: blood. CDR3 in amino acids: CASSPGLAGGPSSYEQYF. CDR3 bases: TGCGCCAGCAGCCCGGGACTGGCGGGAGGCCCCAGCTCCTACGAGCAGTACTTC.